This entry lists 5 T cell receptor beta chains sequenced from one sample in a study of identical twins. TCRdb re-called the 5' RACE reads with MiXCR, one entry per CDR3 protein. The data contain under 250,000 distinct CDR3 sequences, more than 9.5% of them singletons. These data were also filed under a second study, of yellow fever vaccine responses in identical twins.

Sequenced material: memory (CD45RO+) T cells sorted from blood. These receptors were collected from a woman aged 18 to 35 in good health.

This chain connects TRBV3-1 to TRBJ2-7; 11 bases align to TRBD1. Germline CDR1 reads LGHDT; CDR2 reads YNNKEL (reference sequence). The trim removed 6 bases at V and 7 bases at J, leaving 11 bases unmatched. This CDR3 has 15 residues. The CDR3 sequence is CASSHPGTGGGEQYF. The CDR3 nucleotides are TGTGCCAGCAGTCATCCCGGGACAGGGGGTGGTGAGCAGTACTTC.

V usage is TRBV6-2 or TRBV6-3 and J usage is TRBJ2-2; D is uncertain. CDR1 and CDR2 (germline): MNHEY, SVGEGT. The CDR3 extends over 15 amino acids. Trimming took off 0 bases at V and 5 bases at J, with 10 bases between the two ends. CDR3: CASSYSIPRTGELFF. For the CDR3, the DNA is TGTGCCAGCAGTTACTCGATCCCGCGGACCGGGGAGCTGTTTTTT.

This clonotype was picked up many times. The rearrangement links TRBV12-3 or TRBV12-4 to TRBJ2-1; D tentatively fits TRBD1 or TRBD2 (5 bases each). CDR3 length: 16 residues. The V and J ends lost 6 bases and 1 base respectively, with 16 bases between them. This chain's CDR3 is CASSPRGFGSYNEQFF. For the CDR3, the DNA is TGTGCCAGCAGCCCCCGGGGCTTCGGGTCCTACAATGAGCAGTTCTTC.

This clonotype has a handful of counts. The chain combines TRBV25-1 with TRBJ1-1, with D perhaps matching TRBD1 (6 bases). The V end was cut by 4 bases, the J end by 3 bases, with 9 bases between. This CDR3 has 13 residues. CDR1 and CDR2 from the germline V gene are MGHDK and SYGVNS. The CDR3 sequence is CASSATGYTEAFF. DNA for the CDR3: TGTGCCAGCAGTGCCACAGGGTACACTGAAGCTTTCTTT.

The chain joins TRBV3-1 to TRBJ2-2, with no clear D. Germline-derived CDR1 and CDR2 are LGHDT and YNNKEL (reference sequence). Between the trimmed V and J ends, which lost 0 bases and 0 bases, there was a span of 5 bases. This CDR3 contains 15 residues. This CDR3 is CASSQDGANTGELFF. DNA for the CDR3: TGTGCCAGCAGCCAAGATGGTGCGAACACCGGGGAGCTGTTTTTT.